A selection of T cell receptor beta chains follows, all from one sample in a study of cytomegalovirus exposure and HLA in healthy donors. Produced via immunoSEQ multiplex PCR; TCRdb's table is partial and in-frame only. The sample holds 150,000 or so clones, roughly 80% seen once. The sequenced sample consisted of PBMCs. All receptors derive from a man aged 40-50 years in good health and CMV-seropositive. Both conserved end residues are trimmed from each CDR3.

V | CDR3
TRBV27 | ASSTRRTYNEQF
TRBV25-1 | ASSDTTGDSIAKNIQY
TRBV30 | AWSPRQDNSPLH
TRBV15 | ATKQDGYSNNSPLH
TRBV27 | ASSYVGQGAETQY
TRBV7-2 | ASSFGRMYEQY
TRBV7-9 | ASSLWGTSGGEQY
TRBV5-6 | ASRSVRGTDTQY
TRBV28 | ASGLAGGSSYEQY
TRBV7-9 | ASSSTQGSSFGTQY
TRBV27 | ASSHKGTGNYGYT
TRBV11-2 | ASSLGLASYEQY
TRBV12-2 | ASRLAGTGGAGELF
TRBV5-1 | ASSLQPGQGRSGYT
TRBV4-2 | ASSQAPQREAAGELF
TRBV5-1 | ASRRGSGTDTQY
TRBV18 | ASSGGADQPQH
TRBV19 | ASLGGNGGGYT
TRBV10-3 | AISESRFPRREKLF
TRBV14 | ASSQRAEGTGRKLLIETQY
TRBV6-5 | ASSSISNQPQH
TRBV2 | ASSGREFQY
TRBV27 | ASSPGTSPRFGN
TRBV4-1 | ASSPGAAYGYT
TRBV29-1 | SVGEGAYEQY
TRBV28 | ATSTVNTEAF